The 18 T cell receptor beta chains given below trace back to one sample, sequenced in a study of T cell changes during pregnancy in multiple sclerosis. Sequenced by immunoSEQ multiplex PCR; TCRdb stores in-frame clones only, minus some. Of approximately 70,000 clones in the sample, 92% are singletons; the top ten hold more than 1.4%. Sequencing used peripheral blood, obtained after pregnancy. The source is a female donor with multiple sclerosis, enrolled in a pregnancy study.

This sequence joins TRBV29-1 and TRBJ2-2, with D maybe TRBD2 (6 bases). The CDR3 is made up of 16 amino acids. With 4 bases removed from V and 0 bases from J, the gap between germline ends came to 15 bases. Germline-derived CDR1 and CDR2 are SQVTM and ANQGSEA. The CDR3 nucleotides are TGCAGCGTTGCCCACGGGCGGGGTTCGAACACCGGGGAGCTGTTTTTT. Its translation is CSVAHGRGSNTGELFF.

The V gene is TRBV9, the J gene TRBJ1-2; no definite D call. V lost 0 bases to trimming and J lost 3 bases, with 6 bases between them. This CDR3 spans 13 amino acids. In germline, CDR1 is SGDLS, CDR2 YYNGEE. The CDR3 protein is CASSVGSDYGYTF. As DNA, the CDR3 is TGTGCCAGCAGCGTAGGTAGTGACTATGGCTACACCTTC.

The V call is TRBV7-3, the J call TRBJ2-1; 7 bases match TRBD2. Germline V lookup: CDR1 SGHTA, CDR2 FQGTGA. J was trimmed by 8 bases and V by 4 bases; bases with no gene match: 11. The CDR3 contains 15 residues. Here the CDR3 reads CASSSTSPGLDEQFF. CDR3 sequence (DNA): TGTGCCAGCAGCTCGACTAGCCCCGGCCTCGATGAGCAGTTCTTC. Filled out from reference TRBV7-3 and TRBJ2-1, the complete variable domain reads GAGVSQTPSNKVTEKGKYVELRCDPISGHTALYWYRQSLGQGPEFLIYFQGTGAADDSGLPNDRFFAVRPEGSVSTLKIQRTERGDSAVYLCASSSTSPGLDEQFFGPGTRLTVL.

This sequence joins TRBV4-3 and TRBJ2-1; 14 bases match TRBD2. The CDR3 spans 19 residues. J lost 5 bases, V lost 3 bases, and 12 bases had no gene match. The V gene's germline CDR1 is LGHNA and CDR2 YSLEER. Written as DNA, the CDR3 is TGCGCCAGCAGCCAGGGACTAGCGGGAGTTAATGTAGTTCACAATGAGCAGTTCTTC. This codes for CASSQGLAGVNVVHNEQFF.

The chain links TRBV21-1 to TRBJ1-2; TRBD1 is the table's D call, not checked against the DNA. TRBV21-1 is assigned pseudogene status. The CDR3 length is 14 residues. CDR3 sequence: CASTGTGERDGYTF. The DNA for the CDR3 is TGTGCCAGCACGGGGACAGGGGAACGGGATGGCTACACCTTC.

V is TRBV27 and J is TRBJ2-1; 10 positions agree with TRBD2. The germline CDR1 and CDR2 sequences are MNHEY and SMNVEV (reference sequence). CDR3 length equals 17 residues. With V trimmed by 5 bases and J by 2 bases, 9 bases remained unmatched. Here the CDR3 reads CASSKAGTSDTYNEQFF. As DNA, the CDR3 is TGTGCCAGCAGTAAAGCCGGGACTAGCGACACCTACAATGAGCAGTTCTTC.

Here the CDR3 reads CASSPLREGVYEQYF. The CDR3 DNA sequence: TGTGCCAGCTCACCACTGCGGGAGGGAGTATACGAGCAGTACTTC. The chain has TRBV18 and TRBJ2-7, with TRBD2 identical over 9 bases. The CDR3 consists of 15 residues. Germline CDR1 reads KGHSH; CDR2 reads LQKENI. Trimming took 1 base from V and 4 from J; bases not matched to a gene: 5.

This chain uses TRBV10-3 with TRBJ1-2; 8 positions agree with TRBD1. V was pared by 9 bases and J by 5 bases, with 11 bases of the junction left unmatched. The germline gives CDR1 ENHRY, CDR2 SYGVKD. The CDR3 extends over 14 amino acids. Here the CDR3 DNA reads TGTGCCATATCCGGACAGGGAAAAGGGTATGGCTACACCTTC. It is translated as CAISGQGKGYGYTF.

The V call is TRBV7-7, the J call TRBJ2-3, with 13 bases fitting TRBD2. The CDR3 is made up of 16 amino acids. Germline lookup yields CDR1 SSHAT and CDR2 FNYEAQ (reference sequence). The trim removed 5 bases at V and 5 bases at J, leaving 7 bases unmatched. The CDR3 is CASSLGLAGPGDTQYF. The CDR3 DNA is TGTGCCAGCAGCCTGGGACTAGCGGGACCCGGAGATACGCAGTATTTT.

This chain links TRBV6-4 with TRBJ2-2, with TRBD2 identical over 12 bases. Germline V gene sequence: CDR1 MRHNA, CDR2 SNTAGT. The V and J ends lost 3 bases and 7 bases, in that order; junction bases with no gene match: 6. This CDR3 spans 16 amino acids. The CDR3 DNA reads TGTGCCAGCAGTGAGACTAGCGGGAGAGAAATCGGGGAGCTGTTTTTT. It translates to CASSETSGREIGELFF.

The CDR3 spells CASRSGNYEQYF. CDR3 nucleotides: TGTGCCAGCAGGTCGGGGAATTACGAGCAGTACTTC. The chain recombines TRBV28 with TRBJ2-7, with a weak D call TRBD2 (5 bases). The CDR3 is 12 residues long. The V end was cut by 6 bases, the J end by 4 bases, with 10 bases between. The germline V gene has CDR1 MDHEN and CDR2 SYDVKM.

The CDR3 nucleotides read TGCGCCAGCAGCTTGGACGGGAGGGGGACAGATACGCAGTATTTT. Translation gives CASSLDGRGTDTQYF. The chain is built from TRBV5-1 and TRBJ2-3; the match to TRBD2 covers 8 bases. Germline CDR1 and CDR2: SGHRS and YFSETQ. Trimming at V came to 0 bases and at J to 3 bases, leaving 3 bases not matched to a gene. This CDR3 has 15 residues.

V and J are TRBV11-2 and TRBJ2-7; 9 nucleotides line up with TRBD2. Unmatched junction bases numbered 8, after V lost 1 base and J lost 4 bases. The CDR3 consists of 16 residues. CDR1 SGHAT and CDR2 FQNNGV come from the germline V gene. The chain's CDR3 is CASSLARSRGGYEQYF. CDR3 DNA: TGTGCCAGCAGCTTAGCCCGCTCGCGGGGGGGGTACGAGCAGTACTTC.

The V call is TRBV4-1, the J call TRBJ2-7, with TRBD2 identical over 9 bases. With 5 bases clipped from V and 1 base from J, the junction kept 9 bases outside the gene matches. Germline CDR1 is MGHRA and CDR2 is YSYEKL. The CDR3 runs to 16 residues. DNA for the CDR3: TGCGCCAGCAGCGATATGAGACTAGCGGAGTCCTACGAGCAGTACTTC. Protein sequence: CASSDMRLAESYEQYF.

The chain combines TRBV4-1 with TRBJ2-3; 9 bases map to TRBD2. Germline-derived CDR1 and CDR2 are MGHRA and YSYEKL. The CDR3 consists of 19 residues. Germline trimming cut 2 bases from V and 2 bases from J; bases unmatched to any gene: 14. The CDR3 reads CASSQKYSLAGPPTDTQYF. For the CDR3, the DNA is TGCGCCAGCAGCCAAAAGTATAGTCTAGCGGGGCCCCCCACAGATACGCAGTATTTT.

This clone showed up just once. The rearrangement links TRBV18 to TRBJ2-7, with TRBD2 as a possible D gene (7 bases). The CDR3 is made up of 15 amino acids. Germline V lookup: CDR1 KGHSH, CDR2 LQKENI. Trimming shortened V by 3 bases and J by 1 base, and 13 bases separated the two germline ends. The CDR3 DNA reads TGTGCCAGCTCACCGGGGGGGGCGAATTCCTACGAGCAGTACTTC. Translation gives CASSPGGANSYEQYF.

This clone has a single count. V gene TRBV5-1 combines with J gene TRBJ1-1; D may be TRBD1 (6 bases). This CDR3 spans 15 amino acids. V lost 1 base and J 0 bases, leaving 10 bases between the germline ends. The germline gives CDR1 SGHRS, CDR2 YFSETQ. This CDR3 reads CASSLMQGLNTEAFF. The CDR3 DNA is TGCGCCAGCAGCTTGATGCAGGGGTTGAACACTGAAGCTTTCTTT.

The chain recombines TRBV7-8 with TRBJ2-5; 11 nucleotides line up with TRBD2. J lost 1 base, V lost 6 bases, and 4 bases had no gene match. The CDR3 has 15 residues. From germline, CDR1 is SGHVS and CDR2 FQNEAQ. DNA of the CDR3: TGTGCCAGCAGATCTCTAGCGGGAGGCCAAGAGACCCAGTACTTC. It specifies CASRSLAGGQETQYF.